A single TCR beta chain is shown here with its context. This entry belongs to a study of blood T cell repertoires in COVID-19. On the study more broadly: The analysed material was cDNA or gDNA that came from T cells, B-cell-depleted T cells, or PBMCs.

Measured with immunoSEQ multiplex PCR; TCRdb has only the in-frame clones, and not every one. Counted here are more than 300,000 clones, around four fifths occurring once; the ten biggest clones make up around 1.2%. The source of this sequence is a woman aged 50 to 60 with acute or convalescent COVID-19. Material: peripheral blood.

CDR3 loop: CASRLGPTPGAFF. CDR3 nucleotides: TGTGCCAGCAGGCTGGGCCCCACCCCGGGGGCTTTCTTT. V is TRBV12-3 or TRBV12-4 and J is TRBJ1-1; D gene ambiguous. V was trimmed by 6 bases and J by 11 bases, leaving 19 bases between them. The CDR3 extends over 13 amino acids.